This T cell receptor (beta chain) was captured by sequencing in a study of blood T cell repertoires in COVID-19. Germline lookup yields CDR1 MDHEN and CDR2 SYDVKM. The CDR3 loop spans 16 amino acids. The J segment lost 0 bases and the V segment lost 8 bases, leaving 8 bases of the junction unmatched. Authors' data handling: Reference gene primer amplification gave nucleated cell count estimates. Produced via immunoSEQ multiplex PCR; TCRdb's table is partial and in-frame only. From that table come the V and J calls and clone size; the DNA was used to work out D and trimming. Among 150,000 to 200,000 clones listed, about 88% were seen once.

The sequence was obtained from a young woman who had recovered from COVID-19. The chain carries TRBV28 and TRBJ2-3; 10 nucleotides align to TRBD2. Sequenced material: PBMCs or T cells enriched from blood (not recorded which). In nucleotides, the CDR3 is TGTGCCAGCCCGCCCAGCGGGGGGGTTAGCACAGATACGCAGTATTTT. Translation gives CASPPSGGVSTDTQYF.